Below, 23 T cell receptor beta chains from the same sample are listed, as sequenced in a study of regulatory T cells in long-lasting Graves disease. As for time point: newly diagnosed GD, antithyroid drugs for less than 3 months. Extracted PBMC RNA gave rise to the TCR library. Construction of the TCR beta libraries employed iRepertoire HTBI primers in conjunction with Arm-PCR of CDR3 regions. MiXCR, run by TCRdb on the multiplex PCR reads, gives a single entry per CDR3 protein. The table records hundreds of thousands of distinct CDR3 sequences, 16% of them present only once. These data were also reused for a study on T cells in Graves' hyperthyroidism and ophthalmopathy.

The specimen comprised peripheral blood mononuclear cells (PBMCs), sampled at new diagnosis, from a patient treated with antithyroid drugs. The receptors shown here come from a middle-aged man with Graves disease.

The chain recombines TRBV7-9 with TRBJ2-6; no clear D gene. Deletions cut 8 bases from V and 3 bases from J, with 8 bases between. Germline V gives CDR1 SEHNR, CDR2 FQNEAQ (reference sequence). The CDR3 runs 13 residues. CDR3 amino acids: CASGSGGANVLTF. DNA of the CDR3: TGTGCCAGCGGTAGTGGTGGGGCCAACGTCCTGACTTTC. Complete variable domain (other parts from reference TRBV7-9 and TRBJ2-6): DTGVSQNPRHKITKRGQNVTFRCDPISEHNRLYWYRQTLGQGPEFLTYFQNEAQLEKSRLLSDRFSAERPKGSFSTLEIQRTEQGDSAMYLCASGSGGANVLTFGAGSRLTVL.

This clonotype has just a few counts. The V call is TRBV20-1, the J call TRBJ1-5; the D is unclear. The CDR3 is 13 residues long. Trimming removed 3 bases at V and 10 bases at J, with 16 bases between. Germline V gene lookup returns CDR1 DFQATT and CDR2 SNEGSKA (reference sequence). The CDR3 DNA reads TGCAGTGCTAGTAGGACGACAACGGGTCCCCAGCATTTT. Amino acids: CSASRTTTGPQHF.

This clonotype was recorded many times. The chain recombines TRBV20-1 with TRBJ2-2, with no clear D. Trimming cost V 0 bases and J 6 bases, with 20 bases left between them. This CDR3 contains 17 residues. CDR1 is DFQATT and CDR2 is SNEGSKA in the germline V gene (reference sequence). CDR3 coding DNA: TGCAGTGCTAGAGATCTAATAAGGAGCGCCCTGGCCGGGGAGCTGTTTTTT. It translates to CSARDLIRSALAGELFF.

This clonotype was recorded at least ten times. V gene TRBV7-2 combines with J gene TRBJ2-1; TRBD2 matches at 9 bases. There are 16 residues in the CDR3. J gave up 7 bases and V 5 bases, and 12 bases lay outside the gene matches. Per the germline V gene, CDR1 is SGHTA and CDR2 is FQGNSA. CDR3 DNA: TGTGCCAGCAGCCATCCTACTAGCGGGCTAGGAAATGAGCAGTTCTTC. It encodes CASSHPTSGLGNEQFF.

V is TRBV19 and J is TRBJ2-3; 11 bases fit TRBD2. Per germline, CDR1 LNHDA and CDR2 SQIVND (reference sequence). CDR3 length: 15 amino acids. Trimming at V came to 5 bases and at J to 3 bases, leaving 4 bases not matched to a gene. The CDR3 here is CASSPRTSGTDTQYF. The CDR3 coding sequence is TGTGCCAGTAGTCCACGGACTAGCGGGACAGATACGCAGTATTTT.

The genes are TRBV28 and TRBJ2-7, with D perhaps TRBD1 (7 bases). The CDR3 runs 15 residues. V was clipped by 3 bases and J by 0 bases, with 12 bases between them. Germline V lookup: CDR1 MDHEN, CDR2 SYDVKM. CDR3 region: CASSFSRDSSYEQYF. CDR3 DNA: TGTGCCAGCAGTTTCTCGCGGGACAGCTCCTACGAGCAGTACTTC.

This clonotype was observed many times. V is TRBV18 and J is TRBJ2-3, with TRBD2 matching 9 bases. V shed 4 bases, J shed 8 bases, and the junction held 13 bases outside the gene matches. CDR1 KGHSH and CDR2 LQKENI come from the germline V gene. The CDR3 loop spans 16 amino acids. The chain's CDR3 is CASSLSGTSTGVTQYF. DNA for the CDR3: TGTGCCAGCTCACTCTCCGGGACTAGCACCGGGGTTACGCAGTATTTT.

As to this clonotype: Only one base separates this from a far larger clonotype, so it likely reflects a read error. V usage is TRBV2 and J usage is TRBJ2-7, with unresolved D. The CDR3 totals 11 residues. In germline, CDR1 is SNHLY, CDR2 FYNNEI. V lost 8 bases and J lost 7, with 12 bases in between. CDR3 residues: CASHSYNEQYF. CDR3 coding DNA: TGTGCCAGCCACAGCTACAATGAGCAGTACTTC.

This clonotype was detected many times. The chain has TRBV12-3 or TRBV12-4 and TRBJ1-1; D remains ambiguous. The CDR3 runs to 13 residues. Trimming stripped 0 bases from V and 3 bases from J, with 5 bases between. Here the CDR3 DNA reads TGTGCCAGCAGTTTAGCTGGATACACTGAAGCTTTCTTT. Amino acid sequence: CASSLAGYTEAFF.

This clonotype was counted only a few times. CDR3 in DNA: TGTGCCAGCAGTTACTCTGACAGGGGCTACGAGCAGTACTTC. Protein sequence: CASSYSDRGYEQYF. This chain links TRBV3-1 with TRBJ2-7, with 8 bases fitting TRBD1. CDR3 length: 14 residues. The trim removed 6 bases at V and 3 bases at J, leaving 7 bases unmatched. The germline CDR1 and CDR2 sequences are LGHDT and YNNKEL (reference sequence).

Many counts were recorded for this clonotype. The chain links TRBV27 to TRBJ1-2; D is unresolved. CDR1 and CDR2 (germline): MNHEY, SMNVEV (reference sequence). The CDR3 length is 17 residues. Trimming removed 4 bases from V and 4 bases from J, with 22 bases in between. CDR3 protein: CASSWSGGPTGSYGYTF. CDR3 nucleotide sequence: TGTGCCAGCAGTTGGTCAGGAGGGCCTACGGGCTCCTATGGCTACACCTTC.

This clonotype was recorded a few times. The V and J genes are TRBV12-3 or TRBV12-4 and TRBJ2-3; the D is unclear. Trimming removed 5 bases from V and 2 bases from J, with 20 bases in between. The CDR3 runs to 17 residues. The CDR3 region has the DNA TGTGCCAGCAGTCCCGGGCCCTCAAACCCATCCACAGATACGCAGTATTTT. Its protein product is CASSPGPSNPSTDTQYF.

The chain combines TRBV27 with TRBJ1-6; D is ambiguous. V was trimmed by 5 bases and J by 8 bases, leaving 19 bases between them. Looked up from germline, CDR1 is MNHEY and CDR2 is SMNVEV (reference sequence). The CDR3 is made up of 16 amino acids. DNA of the CDR3: TGTGCCAGCAGTCTCAAAGGCCGGATGGTTTATTCACCCCTCCACTTT. This codes for CASSLKGRMVYSPLHF.

This clonotype has a count of ten or more. CDR3: CASKGRTDTQYF. In DNA, the CDR3 is TGCGCCAGCAAGGGGCGTACAGATACGCAGTATTTT. The chain is built from TRBV5-1 and TRBJ2-3; the D gene is possibly TRBD1 (5 bases). There are 12 residues in the CDR3. CDR1 is SGHRS, CDR2 YFSETQ, per germline. The germline V and J ends were trimmed by 6 bases and 3 bases, with 8 bases remaining between them.

This clonotype was picked up many times. The chain uses TRBV30 and TRBJ1-6; D possibly corresponds to TRBD1 (5 bases). Trimming took 3 bases from V and 8 from J, leaving 8 bases between them. CDR3 length: 12 residues. Germline lookup yields CDR1 GTSNPN and CDR2 SVGIG (reference sequence). CDR3 amino acids: CAWSEGHSPLHF. The CDR3 DNA reads TGTGCCTGGAGCGAGGGACATTCACCCCTCCACTTT.

This clonotype occurred many times. The V gene is TRBV28, the J gene TRBJ2-1, with D uncertain. Germline loops: CDR1 MDHEN, CDR2 SYDVKM. The CDR3 loop spans 11 amino acids. V was shortened by 2 bases and J by 13 bases, with 9 bases between the two germline ends. CDR3 loop: CASSLGQIQFF. For the CDR3, the DNA is TGTGCCAGCAGTTTAGGGCAGATTCAGTTCTTC.

Only a few counts were recorded for this clonotype. The chain links TRBV16 to TRBJ2-5; D may be TRBD2 (5 bases). V was trimmed by 2 bases and J by 7 bases, leaving 11 bases between them. This CDR3 has 13 amino acids. Per germline, CDR1 KGHSY and CDR2 FQNENV. CDR3 region: CASSQIGAGTQYF. The CDR3, as DNA: TGTGCCAGCAGCCAAATCGGCGCGGGGACCCAGTACTTC. The full variable domain, with the rest looked up from reference TRBV16 and TRBJ2-5, is GEEVAQTPKHLVRGEGQKAKLYCAPIKGHSYVFWYQQVLKNEFKFLISFQNENVFDETGMPKERFSAKCLPNSPCSLEIQATKLEDSAVYFCASSQIGAGTQYFGPGTRLLVL.

This clonotype was seen repeatedly, ten times or more. This sequence joins TRBV30 and TRBJ2-7; TRBD1 matches at 10 bases. Per the germline V gene, CDR1 is GTSNPN and CDR2 is SVGIG (reference sequence). There are 12 residues in the CDR3. DNA of the CDR3: TGTGCGGGGGACAGGGGTTCCCACGAGCAGTACTTC. This translates into CAGDRGSHEQYF.

The CDR3 DNA reads as TGTGCCAGCAGCCTAGGACGAGGCTCTGGAAACACCATATATTTT. Protein: CASSLGRGSGNTIYF. This chain joins TRBV7-2 and TRBJ1-3; no firm D call. CDR1 SGHTA and CDR2 FQGNSA come from the germline V gene. The CDR3 totals 15 residues. V was trimmed by 5 bases and J by 0 bases, leaving 11 bases between them.

A few counts support this clonotype. The V gene is TRBV19, the J gene TRBJ2-3; D gene ambiguous. The germline gives CDR1 LNHDA, CDR2 SQIVND (reference sequence). The CDR3 is 12 amino acids. V lost 3 bases and J 4 bases, leaving 5 bases between the germline ends. CDR3 residues: CASSIRADTQYF. CDR3 in DNA: TGTGCCAGTAGTATTCGGGCAGATACGCAGTATTTT.

This clonotype was recorded a few times. This sequence may be a read error, since a much larger clone differs from it by one base. The chain combines TRBV16 with TRBJ2-3; D possibly uses TRBD1 or TRBD2 (5 bases each). Germline CDR1 KGHSY, CDR2 FQNENV. Deletions cut 3 bases from V and 2 bases from J, with 9 bases between. The CDR3 loop spans 14 amino acids. The CDR3 nucleotides read TGTGCCAGCAGCCACCGGGGCTTCACAGATACGCAGTATTTT. Translation: CASSHRGFTDTQYF.

This clonotype has ten or more counts. J is TRBJ2-3 and V is TRBV5-1; 8 positions match TRBD1. The CDR3 has 16 residues. The trim removed 7 bases at V and 2 bases at J, leaving 12 bases unmatched. CDR1 is SGHRS and CDR2 is YFSETQ in the germline V gene. CDR3 protein: CASWDRRRGDTDTQYF. DNA for the CDR3: TGCGCCAGCTGGGACAGGCGCAGGGGGGACACAGATACGCAGTATTTT.

This chain uses TRBV6-2 or TRBV6-3 with TRBJ2-4; D unclear. V shed 3 bases and J shed 1 base, with 10 bases lying between them. The germline gives CDR1 MNHEY, CDR2 SVGEGT. This CDR3 spans 15 amino acids. CDR3 DNA sequence: TGTGCCAGCAGTTATAGGAAGATGGCCAAAAACATTCAGTACTTC. As protein: CASSYRKMAKNIQYF.